This paragraph covers one TCR beta chain sequence. The data were obtained in a study of blood T cell repertoires in COVID-19. Overall study: The United States, Italy and Spain provided the acute and convalescent COVID-19 samples. The analysed material was cDNA or gDNA that came from T cells, B-cell-depleted T cells, or PBMCs.

Per the study methods: Estimation of nucleated cell counts was performed using reference gene primer amplification. Clones were read by immunoSEQ multiplex PCR, and TCRdb kept only the in-frame ones, dropping some. V and J calls plus clone size are reproduced from that table; the DNA served to infer D and trimming. The data contain around 110,000 clones, 75% to 85% of them seen just once; the ten biggest clones take up 6% to 6.5%. The V and J ends lost 2 bases and 7 bases respectively, with 6 bases between them. The CDR3 covers 12 residues. Seattle patients were enrolled during active infection and followed longitudinally.

This rearrangement joins TRBV12-3 or TRBV12-4 to TRBJ1-3, with D uncertain. Sequencing was performed on peripheral blood. The receptor comes from an elderly man with COVID-19, enrolled during active disease. The CDR3 coding sequence is TGTGCCAGCAGTTTAAACGCGAACACCATATATTTT. Translating gives CASSLNANTIYF.